Included here is one T cell receptor beta chain sequence, with context. The antigen is undetermined. The CDR3 sequence is 13 residues long. Germline lookup yields CDR1 LNHNV and CDR2 YYDKDF (reference sequence). This specimen belongs to a study of T cells expressing NK-cell markers. Study as a whole: Eight donors were sequenced, seven testing HCMV-seropositive and one testing seronegative.

5'RACE template switching with UMIs produced the TCR beta cDNA. After re-calling the 5' RACE reads, TCRdb lists one entry per CDR3 protein, DNA absent. The table for this sample gives approximately 170,000 distinct CDR3 sequences. Findings and caveats of the study: NKG2C+ dominant clonotype frequencies in six donors were roughly 1.0-7.5% of CD8+ T cells. The same clonotypes also predominated in the CD3+CD56-NKG2C+ fraction of a handful of donors.

The sequencing sample was made of blood T cells: a sorted CD56 or NKG2C T cell subset, CD4+ or CD8+ T cells, or bulk PBMC T cells (not recorded which). This TCR derives from a man aged 18-75 years in good health. The rearrangement uses TRBV15 and TRBJ2-3; TCRdb outputs TRBD1, but without DNA this stays unchecked. CDR3: CATSVGGPDTQYF. Combining the CDR3 with reference TRBV15 and TRBJ2-3 gives the whole variable domain DAMVIQNPRYQVTQFGKPVTLSCSQTLNHNVMYWYQQKSSQAPKLLFHYYDKDFNNEADTPDNFQSRRPNTSFCFLDIRSPGLGDTAMYLCATSVGGPDTQYFGPGTRLTVL.